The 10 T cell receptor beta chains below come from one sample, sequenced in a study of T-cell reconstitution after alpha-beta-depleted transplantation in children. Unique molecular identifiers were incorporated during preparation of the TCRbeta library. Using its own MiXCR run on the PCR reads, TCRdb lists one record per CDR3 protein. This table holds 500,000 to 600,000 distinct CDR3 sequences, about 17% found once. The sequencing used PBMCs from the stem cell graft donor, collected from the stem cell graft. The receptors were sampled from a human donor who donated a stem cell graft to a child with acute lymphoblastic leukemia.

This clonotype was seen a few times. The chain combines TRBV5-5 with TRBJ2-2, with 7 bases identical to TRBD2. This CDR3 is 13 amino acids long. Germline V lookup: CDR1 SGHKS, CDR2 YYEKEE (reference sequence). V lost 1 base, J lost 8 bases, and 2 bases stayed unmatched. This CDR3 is CASSLHGRGELFF. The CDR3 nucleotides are TGTGCCAGCAGCTTGCACGGGAGGGGGGAGCTGTTTTTT. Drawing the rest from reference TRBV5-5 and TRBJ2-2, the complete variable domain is DAGVTQSPTHLIKTRGQQVTLRCSPISGHKSVSWYQQVLGQGPQFIFQYYEKEERGRGNFPDRFSARQFPNYSSELNVNALLLGDSALYLCASSLHGRGELFFGEGSRLTVL.

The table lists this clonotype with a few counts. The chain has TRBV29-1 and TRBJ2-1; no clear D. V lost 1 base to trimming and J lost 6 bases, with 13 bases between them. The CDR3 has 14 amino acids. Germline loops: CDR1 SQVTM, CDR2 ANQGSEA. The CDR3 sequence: CSVEGRVVGNEQFF. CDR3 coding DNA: TGCAGCGTTGAAGGACGGGTTGTTGGCAATGAGCAGTTCTTC.

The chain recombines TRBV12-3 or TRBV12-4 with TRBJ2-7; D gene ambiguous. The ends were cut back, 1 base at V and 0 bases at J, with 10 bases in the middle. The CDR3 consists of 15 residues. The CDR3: CASSLGISGSYEQYF. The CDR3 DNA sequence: TGTGCCAGCAGTTTAGGGATATCAGGCTCCTACGAGCAGTACTTC.

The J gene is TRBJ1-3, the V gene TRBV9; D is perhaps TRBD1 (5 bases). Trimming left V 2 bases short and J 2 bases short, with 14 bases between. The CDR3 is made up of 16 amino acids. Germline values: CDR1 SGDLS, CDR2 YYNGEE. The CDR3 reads CASSVGWGGAGNTIYF. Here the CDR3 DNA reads TGTGCCAGCAGCGTCGGCTGGGGAGGGGCTGGAAACACCATATATTTT.

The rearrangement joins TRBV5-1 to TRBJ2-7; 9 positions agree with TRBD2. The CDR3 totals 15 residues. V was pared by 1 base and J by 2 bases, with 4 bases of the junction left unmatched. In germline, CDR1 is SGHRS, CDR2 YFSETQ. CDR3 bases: TGCGCCAGCAGCTTGAGACTAGCGGACACCTACGAGCAGTACTTC. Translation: CASSLRLADTYEQYF.

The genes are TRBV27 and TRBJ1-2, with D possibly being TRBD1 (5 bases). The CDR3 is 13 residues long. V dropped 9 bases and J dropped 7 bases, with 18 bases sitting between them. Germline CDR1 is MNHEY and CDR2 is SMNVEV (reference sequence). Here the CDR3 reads CARGPRDGCGYTF. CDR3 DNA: TGTGCCAGGGGGCCCAGGGACGGGTGTGGCTACACCTTC.

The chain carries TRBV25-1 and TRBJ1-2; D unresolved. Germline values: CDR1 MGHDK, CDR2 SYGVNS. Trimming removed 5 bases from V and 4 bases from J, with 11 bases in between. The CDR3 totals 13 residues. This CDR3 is CASSPALFYGYTF. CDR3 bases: TGTGCCAGCAGTCCTGCTCTTTTCTATGGCTACACCTTC.

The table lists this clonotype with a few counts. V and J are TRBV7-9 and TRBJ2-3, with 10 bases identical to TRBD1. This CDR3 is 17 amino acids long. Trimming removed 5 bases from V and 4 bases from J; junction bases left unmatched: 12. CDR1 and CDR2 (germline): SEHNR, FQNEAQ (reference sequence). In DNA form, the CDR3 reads TGTGCCAGCAGCCCTTACTCCGGGACAGGGGCTCCAGATACGCAGTATTTT. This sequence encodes CASSPYSGTGAPDTQYF.

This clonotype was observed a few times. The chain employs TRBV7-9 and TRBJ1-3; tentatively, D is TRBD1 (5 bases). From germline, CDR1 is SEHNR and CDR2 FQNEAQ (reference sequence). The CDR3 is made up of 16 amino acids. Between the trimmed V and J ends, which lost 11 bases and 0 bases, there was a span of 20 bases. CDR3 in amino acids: CAFFRGASDSGNTIYF. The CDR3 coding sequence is TGTGCCTTCTTCCGAGGGGCCTCCGACTCTGGAAACACCATATATTTT.

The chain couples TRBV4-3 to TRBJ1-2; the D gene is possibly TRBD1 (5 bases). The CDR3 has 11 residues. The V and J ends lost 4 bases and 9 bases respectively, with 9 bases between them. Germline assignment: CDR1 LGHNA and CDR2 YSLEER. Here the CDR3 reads CASSRGTSYTF. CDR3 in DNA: TGCGCCAGCAGCCGGGGCACTAGCTACACCTTC.